These T cell receptor beta chains were read from a single sample in a study of cytomegalovirus exposure and HLA in healthy donors. The method was immunoSEQ multiplex PCR; TCRdb's version includes in-frame clones alone and lacks a portion of them. The sample yields more than 80,000 clones, approximately 81% seen once. The sequencing sample was made of PBMCs. These receptors all come from a girl aged 2 to 9 in good health and CMV-seropositive. CDR3s include the opening cysteine and the closing phenylalanine or tryptophan.

j_call v_call cdr3_aa
TRBJ2-1 TRBV28 CASSRGPNEQFF
TRBJ2-7 TRBV10-3 CAISESRGRIGEQYF
TRBJ2-3 TRBV9 CASNGLKSTDTQYF
TRBJ2-3 TRBV29-1 CSVGLAGWADTQYF
TRBJ2-7 TRBV5-1 CASSWAGKDEQYF
TRBJ2-1 TRBV6-1 CASSDGVAGTSRGYNEQFF
TRBJ1-1 TRBV7-9 CASNFGAAGGTEAFF
TRBJ2-7 TRBV4-1 CASSQDAPITGYEQYF
TRBJ2-7 TRBV14 CASSQPGTAYEQYF
TRBJ2-2 TRBV4-1 CASSPREGNTGELFF
TRBJ2-7 TRBV23-1 CASSQSVAPPYEQYF
TRBJ2-1 TRBV27 CASSFEREGNEQFF
TRBJ2-3 TRBV4-2 CASSQDPSGRGTDTQYF
TRBJ1-5 TRBV7-2 CASSLYMDQPQHF
TRBJ1-4 TRBV2 CASTWRTVNEKLFF
TRBJ2-1 TRBV7-9 CARGTEGSSGNEQFF
TRBJ2-5 TRBV28 CASRKGTSGETQYF
TRBJ1-1 TRBV7-2 CASSFRLRGGGSGWTEAFF
TRBJ2-7 TRBV7-9 CASSATGSSYEQYF
TRBJ1-1 TRBV5-1 CASSFQGWNTEAFF
TRBJ1-1 TRBV4-1 CASSPTAGTGEAFF
TRBJ2-5 TRBV6-5 CASRKQGFMETQYF
TRBJ1-3 TRBV30 CAWTLPGTIYF
TRBJ2-2 TRBV19 CASTGTDSNTGELFF
TRBJ2-1 TRBV19 CASSITREGHSEQFF
TRBJ1-1 TRBV2 CASSLTLGSTEAFF
TRBJ2-6 TRBV5-1 CASSFDSLSGANVLTF
TRBJ1-2 TRBV5-6 CASSFFWGQGDSERSGYTF
TRBJ2-2 TRBV21-1 CASSRDRKNTGELFF
TRBJ2-7 TRBV5-6 CASSRVNEQYF
TRBJ1-4 TRBV15 CATSRGGDLEKLFF
TRBJ1-4 TRBV6-1 CASRKDRGHEKLFF
TRBJ2-3 TRBV7-2 CASTSGTLRDTQYF
TRBJ1-1 TRBV6-5 CASSYSGGEAFF
TRBJ1-1 TRBV7-9 CASSPQAPNTEAFF
TRBJ1-6 TRBV13 CASSLTNRVDSPLHF
TRBJ1-5 TRBV6-6 CASSSGQGGNQPQHF
TRBJ2-7 TRBV7-9 CASSLGLAGSYEQYF
TRBJ2-1 TRBV30 CAWTQRFSYNEQFF
TRBJ2-7 TRBV25-1 CASSEGKSGNTYEQYF
TRBJ2-1 TRBV9 CASSVDIPSYNEQFF